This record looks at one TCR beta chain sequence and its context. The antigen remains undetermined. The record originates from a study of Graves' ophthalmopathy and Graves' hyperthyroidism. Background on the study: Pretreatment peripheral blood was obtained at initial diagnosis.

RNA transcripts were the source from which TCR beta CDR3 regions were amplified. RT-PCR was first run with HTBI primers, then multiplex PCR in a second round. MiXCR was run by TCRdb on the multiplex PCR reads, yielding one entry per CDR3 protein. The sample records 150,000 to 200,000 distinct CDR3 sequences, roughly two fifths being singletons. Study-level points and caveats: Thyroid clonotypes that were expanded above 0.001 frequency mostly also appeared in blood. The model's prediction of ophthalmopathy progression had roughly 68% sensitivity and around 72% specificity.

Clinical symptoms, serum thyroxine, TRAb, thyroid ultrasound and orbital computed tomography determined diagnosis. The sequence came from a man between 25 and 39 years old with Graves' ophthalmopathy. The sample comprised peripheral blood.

CDR3 loop: CASSEYQPQHF. CDR3 coding DNA: TGTGCCAGCAGTGAATATCAGCCCCAGCATTTT. The rearrangement uses TRBV7-3 and TRBJ1-5, with D uncertain. Germline V gene lookup returns CDR1 SGHTA and CDR2 FQGTGA. V dropped 6 bases and J dropped 5 bases, with 5 bases sitting between them. The CDR3 sequence is 11 residues long.